A single sample gave rise to the 10 T cell receptor beta chains below, sequenced in a study of spatial heterogeneity in lung cancer (dated by TCRdb to between 2018 and 2021). Paper-wide results and their limitations: The number of expanded intratumoral alpha and beta TCRs correlated with the tumor nonsynonymous mutation count.

The protocol used for the library was 5' RACE. Sequencing was performed on a NextSeq 500. The public reads were reanalyzed by TCRdb: fastp trimming at Q25, MiXCR alignment, in-frame beta chains only. Every CDR3 protein is listed once, alongside the most common genes and DNA of its rows. This sample comprises approximately 94,000 distinct CDR3 sequences, approximately 4.7% of them detected only once. The ten largest clones represent 20% to 25% of the sample. The sample's time point label, decoded: sample taken at primary tumor resection. These receptors have no identified antigens. Sequences were derived from lung tumor tissue, sampled at surgery. The receptors stem from a male donor with early-stage non-small cell lung cancer.

This clonotype was counted ten times or more. The chain combines TRBV18 with TRBJ1-3; a weak D match, TRBD1 (6 bases). Trimming took off 3 bases at V and 0 bases at J, with 12 bases between the two ends. This CDR3 has 16 residues. CDR1 and CDR2 (germline): KGHSH, LQKENI. The CDR3 DNA reads as TGTGCCAGCTCACCCGGGGACACCGTCTCTGGAAACACCATATATTTT. Its protein is CASSPGDTVSGNTIYF.

This clonotype was recorded at least ten times. The chain combines TRBV27 with TRBJ2-2; 8 nucleotides match TRBD1. This CDR3 has 14 amino acids. Trimming took 5 bases from V and 7 from J; bases not matched to a gene: 6. Germline-derived CDR1 and CDR2 are MNHEY and SMNVEV (reference sequence). This CDR3 reads CASSTGGRIGELFF. The CDR3 DNA is TGTGCCAGCAGTACAGGGGGGAGAATCGGGGAGCTGTTTTTT.

In regard to this clonotype: A much larger clone differs by one base, so this may be a read error. The rearrangement uses TRBV11-2 and TRBJ2-2; unclear D gene. The germline V and J ends were trimmed by 6 bases and 10 bases, with 15 bases remaining between them. Germline CDR1 and CDR2: SGHAT and FQNNGV. The CDR3 has 13 amino acids. The chain's CDR3 is CASRSLLAEELFF. In DNA, the CDR3 is TGTGCCAGCAGGTCCCTCCTGGCCGAGGAGCTGTTTTTT.

In its sample, this clonotype was seen a few times. The rearrangement uses TRBV29-1 and TRBJ2-3, with D possibly called TRBD1 or TRBD2 (5 bases each). CDR1 SQVTM and CDR2 ANQGSEA come from the germline V gene. The CDR3 has 12 residues. Deletions cut 6 bases from V and 6 bases from J, with 13 bases between. Here the CDR3 DNA reads TGCAGCGTAGCCGGGACCGTCGATACGCAGTATTTT. Protein sequence: CSVAGTVDTQYF.

In its sample, this clonotype was seen many times. The chain has TRBV6-2 or TRBV6-3 and TRBJ2-3; D assignment may be TRBD1 or TRBD2 (6 bases each). The V and J ends lost 2 bases and 4 bases respectively, with 13 bases between them. Germline loops: CDR1 MNHEY, CDR2 SVGEGT. This CDR3 has 15 residues. CDR3 nucleotide sequence: TGTGCCAGCAGTTACCCCGAGGGGGGATCAGATACGCAGTATTTT. Its protein is CASSYPEGGSDTQYF.

This chain links TRBV28 with TRBJ2-7, with a weak D call TRBD1 (7 bases). Germline V gene data show CDR1 as MDHEN and CDR2 as SYDVKM. The CDR3 covers 16 residues. Trimming took off 2 bases at V and 7 bases at J, with 21 bases between the two ends. CDR3 in amino acids: CASSLGASPRGDEQYF. Here the CDR3 DNA reads TGTGCCAGCAGTTTAGGGGCTAGCCCCAGGGGGGATGAGCAGTACTTC.

This clonotype was seen at least ten times. The genes are TRBV28 and TRBJ1-2, with 7 bases fitting TRBD1. The CDR3 extends over 14 amino acids. The J segment lost 8 bases and the V segment lost 6 bases, leaving 12 bases of the junction unmatched. In germline, CDR1 is MDHEN, CDR2 SYDVKM. The CDR3 loop reads CASRQWDRQKGYTF. The DNA for the CDR3 is TGTGCCAGCAGGCAATGGGACAGACAGAAAGGCTACACCTTC.

This clonotype has ten or more counts. This rearrangement joins TRBV5-1 to TRBJ2-3, with 7 bases identical to TRBD2. Germline V gives CDR1 SGHRS, CDR2 YFSETQ. This CDR3 region has 15 residues. The ends lost 4 bases at V and 4 bases at J; junction bases unmatched: 9. For the CDR3, the DNA is TGCGCCAGCAGCCCCGCCCCAGCGGGGCCAGATACGCAGTATTTT. Translating it yields CASSPAPAGPDTQYF.

The chain uses TRBV14 and TRBJ1-1; 9 bases are a match to TRBD1. Germline lookup yields CDR1 SGHDN and CDR2 FVKESK. Germline trimming cut 6 bases from V and 4 bases from J; bases unmatched to any gene: 6. This CDR3 is built from 14 residues. In DNA form, the CDR3 reads TGTGCCAGCAGTCTCAACAGGGGGCTCACTGAAGCTTTCTTT. It encodes CASSLNRGLTEAFF.

This clonotype came up many times. This sequence joins TRBV5-1 and TRBJ2-1; 12 nucleotides agree with TRBD2. Germline loops: CDR1 SGHRS, CDR2 YFSETQ. After removal of 4 bases from V and 8 bases from J, the junction contained 10 bases not matched to a gene. CDR3 length equals 16 residues. The CDR3, as DNA: TGCGCCAGCAGCGAGTCTAGCGGGAGGGCCTTGGATGAGCAGTTCTTC. Amino acid sequence: CASSESSGRALDEQFF. Supplemented by reference TRBV5-1 and TRBJ2-1, the full variable domain reads KAGVTQTPRYLIKTRGQQVTLSCSPISGHRSVSWYQQTPGQGLQFLFEYFSETQRNKGNFPGRFSGRQFSNSRSEMNVSTLELGDSALYLCASSESSGRALDEQFFGPGTRLTVL.